The rows below give T cell receptor beta chains drawn from one sample of a study of blood T cell repertoires in COVID-19. Repertoires were generated with immunoSEQ multiplex PCR, while TCRdb's copy carries only in-frame clones and drops some. Here the sample spans tens of thousands of clones, roughly 82% being singletons. The sample was peripheral blood. The receptors shown here come from a man aged 50 to 59 with active or convalescent COVID-19. Each CDR3 is given with its conserved first and last residue. A D gene is named only where the DNA matches it firmly. Clone size is given for some rows only: seen once, a few or many times, or a class if the clone is expanded.

TRBD1	TRBV5-8	.	TRBJ1-4	CASSLYRGRDEKLFF	TGTGCCAGCAGCCTTTACAGGGGGCGCGATGAAAAACTGTTTTTT
TRBD1	TRBV3-1/TRBV3-2	.	TRBJ1-1	CASSQGGDRGRKDF	TGTGCCAGCAGCCAAGGTGGGGACAGGGGAAGGAAGGACTTT
TRBD2	TRBV28	once	TRBJ2-5	CASTTSGGVQETQYF	TGTGCCAGCACGACTAGCGGGGGGGTTCAAGAGACCCAGTACTTC
.	TRBV28	few	TRBJ1-5	CASTLPRGPQHF	TGTGCCAGCACCCTACCAAGGGGGCCCCAGCATTTT
.	TRBV19	once	TRBJ2-2	CASSVTRSTGELFF	TGTGCCAGTAGTGTCACACGATCCACCGGGGAGCTGTTTTTT
.	TRBV18	once	TRBJ1-6	CASSPSRGGSSYNSPLHF	TGTGCCAGCTCACCCTCACGGGGGGGAAGCTCCTATAATTCACCCCTCCACTTT
TRBD1	TRBV27	.	TRBJ1-5	CASSLLGQSNQPQHF	TGTGCCAGCAGTTTATTGGGACAGTCCAATCAGCCCCAGCATTTT
TRBD2	TRBV19	once	TRBJ2-1	CASSMMLAGGEQFF	TGTGCCAGTAGTATGATGCTAGCGGGGGGCGAGCAGTTCTTC
.	TRBV7-9	.	TRBJ2-7	CASSLVRQDSYEQYF	TGTGCCAGCAGCTTAGTGAGACAGGACTCCTACGAGCAGTACTTC
.	TRBV11-2	.	TRBJ1-2	CASSSSWASPNTF	TGTGCCAGCAGCTCATCGTGGGCCTCGCCCAACACCTTC
TRBD2	TRBV27	.	TRBJ2-1	CASSLRAGVSYNEQFF	TGTGCCAGCAGTTTACGTGCGGGGGTCTCTTACAATGAGCAGTTCTTC
.	TRBV19	few	TRBJ2-2	CASRPQGDAGELFF	TGTGCCAGTAGGCCCCAGGGTGATGCCGGGGAGCTGTTTTTT
.	TRBV7-2	.	TRBJ1-2	CASSPKAGFGYTF	TGTGCCAGCAGCCCCAAGGCAGGGTTCGGCTACACCTTC
TRBD2	TRBV24-1	.	TRBJ2-3	CATSDLPGSGGAGDTQYF	TGTGCCACCAGTGATTTGCCTGGTAGCGGGGGGGCAGGAGATACGCAGTATTTT
.	TRBV6-1	.	TRBJ2-2	CASSEGLVDTGELFF	TGTGCCAGCAGTGAAGGGCTAGTCGACACCGGGGAGCTGTTTTTT
.	TRBV27	.	TRBJ2-7	CASSPRTDSYEQYF	TGTGCCAGCAGTCCCCGGACAGACTCCTACGAGCAGTACTTC
.	TRBV28	.	TRBJ1-1	CASSPTGSEAFF	TGTGCCAGCAGTCCTACAGGGTCTGAAGCTTTCTTT
TRBD1	TRBV18	.	TRBJ1-6	CASSPPGQGNNSPLHF	TGTGCCAGCTCACCGCCGGGACAGGGTAATAATTCACCCCTCCACTTT
TRBD2	TRBV18	.	TRBJ2-5	CASSPSAGEETQYF	TGTGCCAGCTCACCGTCAGCGGGAGAGGAGACCCAGTACTTC
TRBD2	TRBV7-6	.	TRBJ2-1	CASSFRLAGAYNEQFF	TGTGCCAGCAGCTTCCGACTAGCGGGGGCCTACAATGAGCAGTTCTTC
.	TRBV14	.	TRBJ1-6	CASSQVNGNGSPLHF	TGTGCCAGCAGCCAAGTTAACGGGAACGGTTCACCCCTCCACTTT
TRBD1	TRBV6-5	.	TRBJ1-1	CASKGQGLGAFF	TGTGCCAGCAAAGGACAGGGGTTAGGTGCTTTCTTT
TRBD1	TRBV30	.	TRBJ1-5	CACSGGQGDQPQHF	TGTGCCTGCTCCGGGGGACAGGGGGATCAGCCCCAGCATTTT
TRBD2	TRBV7-9	.	TRBJ2-3	CASSYYITSGDTDTQYF	TGTGCCAGCAGTTACTACATCACTAGCGGGGATACAGATACGCAGTATTTT
.	TRBV19	.	TRBJ1-1	CASSTNTEAFF	TGTGCCAGTAGTACTAACACTGAAGCTTTCTTT
TRBD1	TRBV4-1	.	TRBJ2-5	CASSRPDRGQTQYF	TGCGCCAGCAGCCGCCCGGACAGGGGTCAGACCCAGTACTTC
.	TRBV7-2	.	TRBJ2-3	CASSLSVGVDTQYF	TGTGCCAGCAGCTTATCGGTAGGGGTAGATACGCAGTATTTT
TRBD2	TRBV4-2	once	TRBJ2-3	CASSQDLAGGFLTDTQYF	TGTGCCAGCAGCCAAGATCTAGCGGGGGGATTCCTCACAGATACGCAGTATTTT
TRBD1	TRBV14	.	TRBJ2-1	CASSQRMGGTGGSYNEQFF	TGTGCCAGCAGCCAACGGATGGGTGGAACAGGGGGCTCCTACAATGAGCAGTTCTTC
TRBD1	TRBV28	once	TRBJ1-6	CASSSQGARDSPLHF	TGTGCCAGCAGTTCACAGGGGGCGAGGGATTCACCCCTCCACTTT
TRBD1	TRBV24-1	.	TRBJ2-2	CATSDSQTGGNTGELFF	TGTGCCACCAGTGATTCCCAGACAGGGGGAAACACCGGGGAGCTGTTTTTT
.	TRBV7-2	few	TRBJ2-7	CASSEDSFSYEQYF	TGTGCCAGCAGCGAGGACAGTTTCTCCTACGAGCAGTACTTC
TRBD1	TRBV28	.	TRBJ2-2	CASSSSRGPNTGELFF	TGTGCCAGCAGCTCCAGCAGGGGGCCGAACACCGGGGAGCTGTTTTTT
.	TRBV6-5	.	TRBJ2-1	CASSYPWWGGYNEQFF	TGTGCCAGCAGTTACCCTTGGTGGGGCGGCTACAATGAGCAGTTCTTC
.	TRBV20-1	few	TRBJ1-2	CSRTGNYGYTF	TGCAGTCGAACAGGGAACTATGGCTACACCTTC
.	TRBV10-2	.	TRBJ1-1	CASSEPGGVEAFF	TGCGCCAGCAGTGAACCGGGGGGGGTTGAAGCTTTCTTT
TRBD2	TRBV7-9	.	TRBJ2-1	CASSLGSSGDGNEQFF	TGTGCCAGCAGCCTTGGCTCTAGCGGGGATGGCAATGAGCAGTTCTTC
.	TRBV2	few	TRBJ1-1	CASRGGVSTEAFF	TGTGCCAGCAGAGGGGGGGTGAGCACTGAAGCTTTCTTT
TRBD1	TRBV6-5	.	TRBJ1-5	CATNRGISNQPQHF	TGTGCCACCAACAGGGGGATCAGCAATCAGCCCCAGCATTTT
.	TRBV7-9	.	TRBJ1-2	CASSPLDKYGYTF	TGTGCCAGCAGCCCCCTTGACAAGTATGGCTACACCTTC
TRBD1	TRBV19	.	TRBJ2-1	CASSIQDRVPYNEQFF	TGTGCCAGTAGTATACAGGACAGGGTCCCCTACAATGAGCAGTTCTTC
.	TRBV5-4	.	TRBJ2-7	CASSLAVRETYEQYF	TGTGCCAGCAGCTTGGCCGTCAGGGAAACCTACGAGCAGTACTTC
TRBD1	TRBV6-6	.	TRBJ1-6	CASSPDSLWDRANSPLHF	TGTGCCAGCAGTCCAGATAGCCTATGGGACAGGGCGAACTCACCCCTCCACTTT
TRBD1	TRBV5-1	.	TRBJ2-3	CASSMGQITDTQYF	TGCGCCAGCAGCATGGGACAGATAACAGATACGCAGTATTTT
TRBD1	TRBV19	.	TRBJ2-5	CASSIQGAQETQYF	TGTGCCAGTAGTATACAGGGGGCCCAAGAGACCCAGTACTTC
TRBD2	TRBV28	.	TRBJ2-1	CASSLVTSGGMSSYNEQFF	TGTGCCAGCAGTTTAGTGACTAGCGGGGGGATGAGCTCCTACAATGAGCAGTTCTTC
TRBD1	TRBV28	.	TRBJ2-7	CASRVSGTGDYEQYF	TGTGCCAGCAGGGTATCCGGGACAGGGGACTACGAGCAGTACTTC
TRBD1	TRBV28	.	TRBJ1-5	CASTVRVGTDSNQPQHF	TGTGCCAGCACCGTAAGGGTCGGGACAGATAGCAATCAGCCCCAGCATTTT
.	TRBV4-1	medium-sized	TRBJ2-1	CASSQEVGGASSEQFF	TGCGCCAGCAGCCAAGAGGTGGGCGGGGCCTCCAGTGAGCAGTTCTTC
.	TRBV5-4	.	TRBJ1-4	CASSDSATNEKLFF	TGTGCCAGCAGCGACAGTGCAACTAATGAAAAACTGTTTTTT
.	TRBV6-5	few	TRBJ1-4	CASSYGGTNEKLFF	TGTGCCAGCAGTTACGGGGGCACTAATGAAAAACTGTTTTTT
.	TRBV5-1	.	TRBJ2-2	CASSLDSNTNTGELFF	TGCGCCAGCAGCTTGGACAGTAACACGAACACCGGGGAGCTGTTTTTT
.	TRBV2	.	TRBJ1-3	CASAPGSGNTIYF	TGTGCAAGCGCCCCTGGGAGTGGAAACACCATATATTTT
.	TRBV19	.	TRBJ2-1	CASSVGQLEQFF	TGTGCCAGTAGTGTCGGACAATTGGAGCAGTTCTTC
TRBD1	TRBV7-6	.	TRBJ2-7	CASSDRGLTYEQYF	TGTGCCAGCAGCGACAGGGGTCTAACCTACGAGCAGTACTTC
.	TRBV6-5	.	TRBJ1-1	CASRRDGNTEAFF	TGTGCCAGCAGGCGTGATGGGAACACTGAAGCTTTCTTT
.	TRBV29-1	few	TRBJ1-1	CSGSLTGPNTEAFF	TGCAGCGGATCCCTGACAGGACCGAACACTGAAGCTTTCTTT